These 25 T cell receptor beta chains share one sample of origin, sequenced in a study of cytomegalovirus exposure and HLA in healthy donors. In the PCR, 60 Vbeta and 13 Jbeta primers were used. Libraries were prepared by immunoSEQ multiplex PCR; TCRdb keeps only in-frame clonotypes and omits some of them. The sample holds under 130,000 clones, over 70% seen once. Sequencing was performed on PBMCs. The source is a middle-aged man in good health and CMV-seronegative.

The chain links TRBV10-2 to TRBJ1-5; tentatively, D is TRBD1 (5 bases). Trimming removed 2 bases from V and 2 bases from J, with 16 bases in between. This CDR3 is built from 17 residues. Germline V gene data show CDR1 as WSHSY and CDR2 as SAAADI. The CDR3 loop reads CASSELQGFFGNQPQHF. CDR3 bases: TGCGCCAGCAGTGAGCTCCAGGGATTTTTCGGCAATCAGCCCCAGCATTTT.

This rearrangement joins TRBV7-9 to TRBJ1-3; D perhaps matches TRBD1 (5 bases). CDR1 and CDR2 from the germline V gene are SEHNR and FQNEAQ (reference sequence). Trimming took off 5 bases at V and 0 bases at J, with 14 bases between the two ends. There are 16 residues in the CDR3. The CDR3 DNA follows: TGTGCCAGCAGCCCCCGCAGGGCCGGCTCTGGAAACACCATATATTTT. Protein: CASSPRRAGSGNTIYF. Variable domain in full (rest from reference TRBV7-9 and TRBJ1-3): DTGVSQNPRHKITKRGQNVTFRCDPISEHNRLYWYRQTLGQGPEFLTYFQNEAQLEKSRLLSDRFSAERPKGSFSTLEIQRTEQGDSAMYLCASSPRRAGSGNTIYFGEGSWLTVV.

This clone was observed a handful of times. CDR3 protein: CASSPWEGVGHEQYF. DNA for the CDR3: TGTGCCAGCAGTCCCTGGGAGGGGGTCGGGCACGAGCAGTACTTC. The chain is built from TRBV6-6 and TRBJ2-7, with D tentatively TRBD2 (7 bases). V was cut by 5 bases and J by 5 bases, with 19 bases left in between. CDR3 length: 15 amino acids. Germline CDR1 MNHNY, CDR2 SVGAGI (reference sequence).

This chain uses TRBV5-6 with TRBJ2-7; 7 bases map to TRBD2. Germline lookup yields CDR1 SGHDT and CDR2 YYEEEE. V dropped 5 bases and J dropped 6; count of bases not matched to a gene: 5. The CDR3 totals 12 residues. The CDR3 protein is CASSWGRVEQYF. The CDR3 DNA follows: TGTGCCAGCAGTTGGGGGAGGGTCGAGCAGTACTTC.

The chain carries TRBV7-2 and TRBJ2-5; weak D call: TRBD2 (6 bases). The CDR3 extends over 15 amino acids. Per the germline V gene, CDR1 is SGHTA and CDR2 is FQGNSA. V was clipped by 5 bases and J by 11 bases, with 24 bases between them. DNA for the CDR3: TGTGCCAGCAGCCCCGCGGGGCAGCGCTCGGGGGAGCAGTACTTC. Its protein is CASSPAGQRSGEQYF.

This clone has only one observation. The V and J genes are TRBV9 and TRBJ2-7, with D possibly being TRBD1 (6 bases). With 4 bases removed from V and 0 bases from J, the gap between germline ends came to 14 bases. CDR1 is SGDLS, CDR2 YYNGEE, per germline. The CDR3 runs 15 residues. The CDR3 DNA sequence: TGTGCCAGCAGCTTACGGGACACCGGCTCCTACGAGCAGTACTTC. Protein product: CASSLRDTGSYEQYF. Filled out from reference TRBV9 and TRBJ2-7, the complete variable domain reads DSGVTQTPKHLITATGQRVTLRCSPRSGDLSVYWYQQSLDQGLQFLIQYYNGEERAKGNILERFSAQQFPDLHSELNLSSLELGDSALYFCASSLRDTGSYEQYFGPGTRLTVT.

The chain carries TRBV4-1 and TRBJ2-5; 11 bases fit TRBD1. This CDR3 has 15 amino acids. Trimming took 0 bases from V and 8 from J; bases not matched to a gene: 5. CDR1 and CDR2 (germline): MGHRA, YSYEKL. The CDR3 reads CASSQDVGQGDTQYF. The CDR3, as DNA: TGCGCCAGCAGCCAAGATGTGGGACAGGGGGACACCCAGTACTTC.

This clone turned up a few times. This chain connects TRBV23-1 to TRBJ1-2, with a weak D call TRBD1 (6 bases). TRBV23-1 is annotated as an ORF whose role is uncertain. The CDR3 spans 17 residues. The V end was cut by 0 bases, the J end by 5 bases, with 19 bases between. The CDR3 spells CASSQSETGGSFYGYTF. The DNA for the CDR3 is TGCGCCAGCAGTCAATCGGAGACAGGCGGATCGTTTTATGGCTACACCTTC.

The rearrangement links TRBV4-3 to TRBJ2-7; D gene uncertain. V was clipped by 1 base and J by 0 bases, with 13 bases between them. This CDR3 region has 16 residues. In germline, CDR1 is LGHNA, CDR2 YSLEER. The CDR3 here is CASSQVFEASSYEQYF. In DNA, the CDR3 is TGCGCCAGCAGCCAAGTCTTTGAGGCCAGCTCCTACGAGCAGTACTTC.

The chain joins TRBV14 to TRBJ2-3; TRBD2 matches at 14 bases. In germline, CDR1 is SGHDN, CDR2 FVKESK. Losses at the gene ends were 4 bases for V and 4 bases for J; bases not matched to a gene: 7. The CDR3 is 17 amino acids. The CDR3 nucleotides are TGTGCCAGCAGCCTGAGACTAGCGGGGGGGCCGGCAGATACGCAGTATTTT. Amino acids: CASSLRLAGGPADTQYF.

The chain has TRBV5-1 and TRBJ2-7; D call uncertain. Germline V gene lookup returns CDR1 SGHRS and CDR2 YFSETQ. V was pared by 0 bases and J by 0 bases, with 4 bases between. The CDR3 has 13 amino acids. The CDR3 sequence is CASSLVSSYEQYF. The CDR3 DNA sequence: TGCGCCAGCAGCTTGGTGAGCTCCTACGAGCAGTACTTC.

The rearrangement uses TRBV28 and TRBJ2-7, with TRBD2 identical over 7 bases. The CDR3 loop spans 15 amino acids. V lost 5 bases and J lost 0; bases outside the gene matches: 7. Germline V CDR1 and CDR2: MDHEN, SYDVKM. CDR3 bases: TGTGCCAGCAGTCCGACTAGCTCTTACTCCTACGAGCAGTACTTC. Amino acid sequence: CASSPTSSYSYEQYF.

This rearrangement joins TRBV27 to TRBJ1-1; unclear D gene. The CDR3 is made up of 11 amino acids. V lost 6 bases and J 11 bases, leaving 13 bases between the germline ends. CDR1 and CDR2 (germline): MNHEY, SMNVEV (reference sequence). The CDR3 spells CASSPGGRAFF. Written as DNA, the CDR3 is TGTGCCAGCAGCCCGGGCGGGCGGGCTTTCTTT.

V gene TRBV21-1 combines with J gene TRBJ2-2; no check of the table's D call, TRBD1, against the DNA was made. TRBV21-1 is a known pseudogene. This CDR3 is 18 amino acids long. CDR3 region: CASSKGQGHHRATGELFF. In DNA form, the CDR3 reads TGTGCCAGCAGCAAGGGACAGGGGCACCACCGCGCCACCGGGGAGCTGTTTTTT.

This clone appeared a few times. Germline and junction disagree at one end, which may indicate a read error. The chain employs TRBV7-7 and TRBJ2-5; D remains unclear. Germline V gives CDR1 SSHAT, CDR2 FNYEAQ (reference sequence). The CDR3 runs 14 residues. The CDR3 DNA sequence: TGTGCTAGCAGCTTAGAACACAGCCAAGAGACCCAGTACTTC. Translated, it gives CASSLEHSQETQYF.

This chain joins TRBV7-9 and TRBJ2-7, with D perhaps matching TRBD2 (6 bases). The CDR3 has 13 amino acids. V lost 5 bases, J lost 3 bases, and 11 bases lay in between. Germline loops: CDR1 SEHNR, CDR2 FQNEAQ (reference sequence). The CDR3 sequence is CASSPTSSYEQYF. CDR3 in DNA: TGTGCCAGCAGCCCGACTAGTAGCTACGAGCAGTACTTC. Full variable domain (missing parts from reference TRBV7-9 and TRBJ2-7): DTGVSQNPRHKITKRGQNVTFRCDPISEHNRLYWYRQTLGQGPEFLTYFQNEAQLEKSRLLSDRFSAERPKGSFSTLEIQRTEQGDSAMYLCASSPTSSYEQYFGPGTRLTVT.

The chain links TRBV29-1 to TRBJ2-7; TRBD1 matches at 9 bases. CDR1 is SQVTM and CDR2 is ANQGSEA in the germline V gene. The CDR3 spans 14 residues. Trimming at V came to 6 bases and at J to 6 bases, leaving 12 bases not matched to a gene. The CDR3 reads CSVNPGTGSFEQYF. CDR3 coding DNA: TGCAGCGTCAACCCCGGGACAGGGAGTTTCGAGCAGTACTTC.

The chain couples TRBV7-2 to TRBJ1-5; tentative D call: TRBD1 (5 bases). The CDR3 length is 14 residues. Trimming removed 1 base at V and 1 base at J, with 5 bases between. CDR1 is SGHTA and CDR2 is FQGNSA in the germline V gene. CDR3 region: CASSLGQSNQPQHF. In nucleotides, the CDR3 is TGTGCCAGCAGCTTAGGACAGAGCAATCAGCCCCAGCATTTT. The full variable domain, its missing parts supplied by reference TRBV7-2 and TRBJ1-5, is GAGVSQSPSNKVTEKGKDVELRCDPISGHTALYWYRQSLGQGLEFLIYFQGNSAPDKSGLPSDRFSAERTGGSVSTLTIQRTQQEDSAVYLCASSLGQSNQPQHFGDGTRLSIL.

The chain joins TRBV5-6 to TRBJ2-7; possible D gene TRBD1, 6 bases. The CDR3 has 14 amino acids. V lost 5 bases and J 4 bases, leaving 16 bases between the germline ends. Germline values: CDR1 SGHDT, CDR2 YYEEEE. The CDR3 loop is CASSSRRGEYEQYF. The DNA for the CDR3 is TGTGCCAGCAGTTCCCGCAGGGGAGAATACGAGCAGTACTTC.

This sequence joins TRBV10-3 and TRBJ2-5; D is uncertain. The CDR3 consists of 15 residues. Germline CDR1 is ENHRY and CDR2 is SYGVKD. The V and J ends lost 0 bases and 2 bases respectively, with 10 bases between them. As DNA, the CDR3 is TGTGCCATCAGTGAGTCGGCAGAGCGTCAAGAGACCCAGTACTTC. Its translation is CAISESAERQETQYF.

With regard to this clone: This CDR3 is also generated by other DNA sequences in the sample. The chain recombines TRBV29-1 with TRBJ2-7, with a tentative D call TRBD1 (5 bases). The V end lost 4 bases, the J end lost 0 bases, and 7 bases lay between the germline ends. Germline V gene data show CDR1 as SQVTM and CDR2 as ANQGSEA. This CDR3 is 12 amino acids long. The DNA of the CDR3 is TGCAGCGTTGGGGGCAGCTCCTACGAGCAGTACTTC. It is translated as CSVGGSSYEQYF.

This chain uses TRBV7-9 with TRBJ2-6; D is ambiguous. The germline V and J ends were trimmed by 7 bases and 1 base, with 8 bases remaining between them. The CDR3 length is 14 residues. Germline CDR1 is SEHNR and CDR2 is FQNEAQ (reference sequence). As DNA, the CDR3 is TGTGCCAGCATCACCACTTCTGGGGCCAACGTCCTGACTTTC. It codes for CASITTSGANVLTF.

This chain connects TRBV11-3 to TRBJ2-5; 9 bases line up with TRBD1. CDR3 length: 15 amino acids. Germline-derived CDR1 and CDR2 are SGHNT and YENEEA. With V trimmed by 5 bases and J by 4 bases, 8 bases remained unmatched. The CDR3 nucleotides are TGTGCCAGCAGCGAGGGACAGGGAACGGGAGAGACCCAGTACTTC. Its protein is CASSEGQGTGETQYF.

The J gene is TRBJ2-7, the V gene TRBV6-6, with TRBD1 matching 8 bases. The length of the CDR3 is 15 residues. V dropped 3 bases and J dropped 3; count of bases not matched to a gene: 7. Per germline, CDR1 MNHNY and CDR2 SVGAGI (reference sequence). CDR3 amino acids: CASSYVKTGDYEQYF. CDR3 coding DNA: TGTGCCAGCAGTTATGTAAAGACAGGGGACTACGAGCAGTACTTC.

V and J are TRBV18 and TRBJ1-1; 8 bases are shared with TRBD1. The CDR3 spans 15 residues. Germline V lookup: CDR1 KGHSH, CDR2 LQKENI. The J segment lost 1 base and the V segment lost 4 bases, leaving 5 bases of the junction unmatched. This CDR3 reads CASSLGQAPNTEAFF. The CDR3 DNA follows: TGTGCCAGCTCACTGGGACAGGCTCCGAACACTGAAGCTTTCTTT.